What follows are 14 T cell receptor beta chains derived from one specimen sequenced in a study of cytomegalovirus exposure and HLA in healthy donors. Primers for the PCR totalled 60 Vbeta and 13 Jbeta. Profiling relied on immunoSEQ multiplex PCR, and the TCRdb table lists in-frame clones only, not all of them. The sample includes around 140,000 clones, 60% to 80% of them seen just once. Sequencing was performed on PBMCs. These receptors were collected from a male donor in good health and CMV-seronegative.

The chain recombines TRBV4-1 with TRBJ2-1; D might be TRBD2 (6 bases). CDR1 is MGHRA and CDR2 is YSYEKL in the germline V gene. The CDR3 sequence is 15 residues long. V was pared by 8 bases and J by 0 bases, with 14 bases between. DNA of the CDR3: TGCGCCAGCGCCAGCGGGCCCAGCTCCTACAATGAGCAGTTCTTC. Amino acids: CASASGPSSYNEQFF.

J is TRBJ1-4 and V is TRBV5-4, with a possible D match to TRBD1 (5 bases). CDR1 is SGHNT and CDR2 is YYREEE in the germline V gene (reference sequence). V lost 3 bases and J lost 5, with 17 bases in between. This CDR3 comprises 16 residues. CDR3 sequence reads: CASSSASTVGNEKLFF. The CDR3 bases are TGTGCCAGCAGCTCTGCGTCGACAGTCGGAAATGAAAAACTGTTTTTT.

V gene TRBV27 combines with J gene TRBJ1-6; a weak D match, TRBD1 (5 bases). This CDR3 has 14 residues. V lost 2 bases to trimming and J lost 6 bases, with 8 bases between them. Germline V gene data show CDR1 as MNHEY and CDR2 as SMNVEV (reference sequence). This CDR3 is CASSLTRVNSPLHF. The CDR3 bases are TGTGCCAGCAGTTTAACCAGGGTTAATTCACCCCTCCACTTT.

The rearrangement links TRBV9 to TRBJ2-7, with TRBD2 matching over 10 bases. Germline CDR1 is SGDLS and CDR2 is YYNGEE. With V trimmed by 0 bases and J by 4 bases, 4 bases remained unmatched. CDR3 size: 15 residues. The CDR3 nucleotides are TGTGCCAGCAGCGTAGGCGCTAGCGGGAGTTACGAGCAGTACTTC. Its protein is CASSVGASGSYEQYF.

The J gene is TRBJ2-7, the V gene TRBV2; 7 bases map to TRBD1. CDR3 size: 14 residues. J was trimmed by 2 bases and V by 9 bases; bases with no gene match: 10. The germline CDR1 and CDR2 sequences are SNHLY and FYNNEI. CDR3 coding DNA: TGTGCCAGTTCCCGCCCTACAGGGGCCTACGAGCAGTACTTC. Amino acid sequence: CASSRPTGAYEQYF. Filled out from reference TRBV2 and TRBJ2-7, the complete variable domain reads EPEVTQTPSHQVTQMGQEVILRCVPISNHLYFYWYRQILGQKVEFLVSFYNNEISEKSEIFDDQFSVERPDGSNFTLKIRSTKLEDSAMYFCASSRPTGAYEQYFGPGTRLTVT.

This chain connects TRBV6-1 to TRBJ2-6; D is perhaps TRBD1 (6 bases). Per germline, CDR1 MNHNS and CDR2 SASEGT. The ends were cut back, 1 base at V and 1 base at J, with 8 bases in the middle. CDR3 length: 16 residues. This CDR3 reads CASSEEQGSGANVLTF. The CDR3 DNA follows: TGTGCCAGCAGTGAAGAACAGGGTTCTGGGGCCAACGTCCTGACTTTC.

This clone was seen once. This chain uses TRBV28 with TRBJ1-1, with D perhaps TRBD1 (6 bases). With 3 bases removed from V and 6 bases from J, the gap between germline ends came to 11 bases. The CDR3 has 13 amino acids. In germline, CDR1 is MDHEN, CDR2 SYDVKM. The CDR3 DNA follows: TGTGCCAGCAGTTTCACAGGGAAGGCTGAAGCTTTCTTT. This encodes CASSFTGKAEAFF.

V and J are TRBV6-4 and TRBJ1-2; D remains ambiguous. V lost 6 bases and J lost 7, with 12 bases in between. The germline V gene has CDR1 MRHNA and CDR2 SNTAGT. There are 12 residues in the CDR3. The DNA for the CDR3 is TGTGCCAGCAGCGGGATTAATACTGGCTACACCTTC. It specifies CASSGINTGYTF.

The CDR3 DNA reads as TGTGCCAGCAGCCCTAGCCCGGGATCCTACGAGCAGTACTTC. Residues: CASSPSPGSYEQYF. This rearrangement joins TRBV9 to TRBJ2-7; D may be TRBD2 (5 bases). This CDR3 is 14 amino acids long. Germline V gives CDR1 SGDLS, CDR2 YYNGEE. V lost 4 bases and J lost 1, with 12 bases in between.

The genes are TRBV10-1 and TRBJ1-5; weak D call: TRBD1 (5 bases). The ends were cut back, 6 bases at V and 7 bases at J, with 10 bases in the middle. Germline assignment: CDR1 WNHNN and CDR2 SYGVQD (reference sequence). The CDR3 covers 12 residues. The CDR3 nucleotides read TGCGCCAGCAGCCTCCGGGGGCAGCCCCAGCATTTT. Protein sequence: CASSLRGQPQHF.

On this clone: One end of the junction is discordant with germline, which a read error may explain. The chain joins TRBV5-1 to TRBJ2-4; 14 positions match TRBD2. Looked up from germline, CDR1 is SGHRS and CDR2 is YFSETQ. The CDR3 contains 16 residues. This CDR3 reads CASSLGLAGGENSQYF. CDR3 bases: TGCGCCAGCAGCTTGGGACTAGCGGGAGGGGAAAACAGTCAGTACTTC.

This clone appeared once. The chain carries TRBV11-2 and TRBJ1-2; TRBD1 matches 11 bases. The junction had 4 bases not matched to a gene; V was cut back by 2 bases and J by 5 bases. The length of the CDR3 is 15 residues. Looked up from germline, CDR1 is SGHAT and CDR2 is FQNNGV. The CDR3 DNA reads TGTGCCAGCAGCTTAAGGACAGGGGGCCGGTATGGCTACACCTTC. This codes for CASSLRTGGRYGYTF.

A few counts support this clone. For the CDR3, the DNA is TGTGCCAGCAGCCGAGACAGGAACTATGGCTACACCTTC. It translates to CASSRDRNYGYTF. The chain recombines TRBV6-5 with TRBJ1-2; a weak D match, TRBD1 (6 bases). With 6 bases removed from V and 2 bases from J, the gap between germline ends came to 10 bases. The CDR3 has 13 residues. Germline assignment: CDR1 MNHEY and CDR2 SVGAGI.

The rearrangement links TRBV18 to TRBJ1-1; a weak D match, TRBD1 (6 bases). With 2 bases removed from V and 4 bases from J, the gap between germline ends came to 17 bases. The germline gives CDR1 KGHSH, CDR2 LQKENI. CDR3 size: 16 residues. The CDR3 reads CASSPLGSQGFTEAFF. As DNA, the CDR3 is TGTGCCAGCTCACCATTAGGGTCACAGGGATTCACTGAAGCTTTCTTT. The variable domain in full, completed from reference TRBV18 and TRBJ1-1, reads NAGVMQNPRHLVRRRGQEARLRCSPMKGHSHVYWYRQLPEEGLKFMVYLQKENIIDESGMPKERFSAEFPKEGPSILRIQQVVRGDSAAYFCASSPLGSQGFTEAFFGQGTRLTVV.